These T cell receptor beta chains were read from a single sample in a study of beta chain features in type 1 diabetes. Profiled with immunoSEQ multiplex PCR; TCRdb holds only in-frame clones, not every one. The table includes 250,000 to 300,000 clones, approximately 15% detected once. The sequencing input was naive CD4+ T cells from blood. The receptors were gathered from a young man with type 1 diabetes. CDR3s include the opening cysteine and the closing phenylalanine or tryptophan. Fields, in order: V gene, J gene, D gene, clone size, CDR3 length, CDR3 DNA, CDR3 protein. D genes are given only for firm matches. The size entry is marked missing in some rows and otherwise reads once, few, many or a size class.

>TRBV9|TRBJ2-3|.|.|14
TGTGCCAGCAGCCCCCGACTTACCACAGATACGCAGTATTTT
CASSPRLTTDTQYF
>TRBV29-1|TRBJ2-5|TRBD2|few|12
TGCAGCGTTTCGGGAGGGCCTGAGACCCAGTACTTC
CSVSGGPETQYF
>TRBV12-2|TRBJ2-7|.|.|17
TGTGCAAGTCGCCCGAGCCTGGACGGAGGAACGCCCTACGAGCAGTACTTC
CASRPSLDGGTPYEQYF
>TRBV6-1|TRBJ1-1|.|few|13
TGTGCCAGCTCAGCCGACACGAACACTGAAGCTTTCTTT
CASSADTNTEAFF
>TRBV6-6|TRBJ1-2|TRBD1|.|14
TGTGCCAGCAGTTCGCCGGGACAGGGCAATGGCTACACCTTC
CASSSPGQGNGYTF
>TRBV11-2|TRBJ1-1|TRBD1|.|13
TGTGCCAGCAGCCACAGACAGGGGACTGAAGCTTTCTTT
CASSHRQGTEAFF
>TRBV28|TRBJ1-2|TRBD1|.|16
TGTGCCAGCAGACAGACCGGGACAGGGGGCAGATATGGCTACACCTTC
CASRQTGTGGRYGYTF
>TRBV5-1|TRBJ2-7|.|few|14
TGCGCCAGCAGCTACGTTAGCGGCGCCTACGAGCAGTACTTC
CASSYVSGAYEQYF
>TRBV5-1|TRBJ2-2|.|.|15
TGCGCCAGCAGCTTGGGTACAGGAGCGAGCGGGGAGCTGTTTTTT
CASSLGTGASGELFF
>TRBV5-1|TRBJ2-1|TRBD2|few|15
TGTGCCAGCAGCTTGCGACTAGCGGGGGTTGGGGAGCAGTTCTTC
CASSLRLAGVGEQFF
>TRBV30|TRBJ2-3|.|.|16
TGTGCCTGGACTGGAGCGACCCAGCGGAGCACAGATACGCAGTATTTT
CAWTGATQRSTDTQYF
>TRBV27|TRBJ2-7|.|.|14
TGTGCCAGCAGTTTAAGATCGGGGACCTACGAGCAGTACTTC
CASSLRSGTYEQYF
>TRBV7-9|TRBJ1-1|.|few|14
TGTGCCAGCAGCTCAATAGGGGGGGCCGCTGAAGCTTTCTTT
CASSSIGGAAEAFF
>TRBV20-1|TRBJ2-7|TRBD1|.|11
TGCAGTGCCAGGACAGGGGTCGAGCAGTACTTC
CSARTGVEQYF
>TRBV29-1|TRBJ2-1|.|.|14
TGCAGCGGTAGTAAGTCTAGCGCCTACAATGAGCAGTTCTTC
CSGSKSSAYNEQFF
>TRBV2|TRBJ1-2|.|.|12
TGTGCCAGCAGTGATCTCGGGGTTGGCTACACCTTC
CASSDLGVGYTF
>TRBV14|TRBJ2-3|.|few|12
TGTGCCAGCAGCCCTTACACAGATACGCAGTATTTT
CASSPYTDTQYF
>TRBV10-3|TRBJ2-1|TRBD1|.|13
TGTGCCATCAGGGGACAGTACAACAATGAGCAGTTCTTC
CAIRGQYNNEQFF
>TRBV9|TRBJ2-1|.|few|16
TGTGCCAGCAGCGCCGACTTAGCAGTAGGGGACAATGAGCAGTTCTTC
CASSADLAVGDNEQFF
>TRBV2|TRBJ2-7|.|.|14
TGTGCCAGCAGGGTGGACAGTAGCTCCTACGAGCAGTACTTC
CASRVDSSSYEQYF
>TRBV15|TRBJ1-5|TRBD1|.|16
TGTGCCACCAGCAGAGATCAGGGGGCTGGCAATCAGCCCCAGCATTTT
CATSRDQGAGNQPQHF
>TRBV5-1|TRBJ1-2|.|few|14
TGCGCCAGCAGCTTGGGGGCCACAAACTATGGCTACACCTTC
CASSLGATNYGYTF
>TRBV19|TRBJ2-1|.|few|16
TGTGCCAGTAGTATGGCGACTTCGTCAGATTACAATGAGCAGTTCTTC
CASSMATSSDYNEQFF